Listed below are T cell receptor beta chains from one sample, sequenced in a study of shared clonotypes between healthy human individuals. Assay used: immunoSEQ multiplex PCR; TCRdb lists only in-frame clones, some missing. The data show about 2.3 million clones, roughly 92% seen once. Specimen: naive CD4+ T cells from PBMCs. These receptors were collected from a man between 18 and 29 years old in good health. Some clones in this sample may be carry-over from other donors' samples. Both conserved end residues are trimmed from each CDR3.

CDR3 protein	V gene	J gene
ASSVGSGPSYEQY	TRBV9	TRBJ2-7
ATSSQYGTTSYEQY	TRBV15	TRBJ2-7
ASSLGGQGSGAF	TRBV7-9	TRBJ1-1
ASSEQDPGQGHTIY	TRBV25-1	TRBJ1-3
ASSLAGTSGRTQY	TRBV5-4	TRBJ2-5
ASSLMARGNTGELF	TRBV5-8	TRBJ2-2
ASSQRLAGGFRTDTQY	TRBV11-1	TRBJ2-3
ASSLTRYEQY	TRBV5-1	TRBJ2-7
ASSLTGAGWTDTQY	TRBV7-3	TRBJ2-3
ASSYLGTRPSTDTQY	TRBV7-2	TRBJ2-3
ASSVARDGTGTTEAF	TRBV9	TRBJ1-1
ASRAWDRALPGANVLT	TRBV28	TRBJ2-6
ASTIAGAEDTQY	TRBV7-9	TRBJ2-3
ASTDRVSDQPQH	TRBV2	TRBJ1-5
ASSLYQETQY	TRBV7-9	TRBJ2-5
ACRTGGFSGANVLT	TRBV30	TRBJ2-6
ASSLPGGSSYNEQF	TRBV7-3	TRBJ2-1
SVGLVGVLGDTQY	TRBV29-1	TRBJ2-3
ASSTPNYGYT	TRBV13	TRBJ1-2
ASSMFGELF	TRBV19	TRBJ2-2
ASSLIQGPSEQY	TRBV7-9	TRBJ2-7
ASSTDPSYDEQF	TRBV5-1	TRBJ2-1
SGRRDRNTEAF	TRBV29-1	TRBJ1-1
ASSWAGTNEQF	TRBV27	TRBJ2-1
ATGDPRGETQY	TRBV4-1	TRBJ2-5
AWSNGKYSNQPQH	TRBV30	TRBJ1-5
ASREQGVRTEAF	TRBV28	TRBJ1-1
ASSKTGTGVSYNEQF	TRBV7-3	TRBJ2-1
ATEKGGALYNEQF	TRBV2	TRBJ2-1
ASNRVGEYTDTQY	TRBV28	TRBJ2-3
ASSRTGGEKVEQF	TRBV5-1	TRBJ2-1
ASSSLGLSYEQY	TRBV6-5	TRBJ2-7
ASSHGTGGNEQF	TRBV4-1	TRBJ2-1
ASSVAGLETQY	TRBV9	TRBJ2-5
ATRGYVSNQPQH	TRBV10-2	TRBJ1-5
ASSLWGNTEAF	TRBV7-2	TRBJ1-1
AWEGQGAPEAF	TRBV30	TRBJ1-1
ASSFRGVNYGYT	TRBV5-6	TRBJ1-2
ASSLVGSNYEQF	TRBV5-1	TRBJ2-1
AWSPAWEGGYT	TRBV30	TRBJ1-2
ATSRVLGQANQPQH	TRBV15	TRBJ1-5
ASSFTGTGELF	TRBV5-1	TRBJ2-2
ASSTWTGQETQY	TRBV5-1	TRBJ2-5
ASSLAVMNTEAF	TRBV5-4	TRBJ1-1
ASSTTGSHFYEQY	TRBV28	TRBJ2-7
AISEGAVQETQY	TRBV10-3	TRBJ2-5
ASSRGPASTDTQY	TRBV5-1	TRBJ2-3
ASTLTRGGSGNTIY	TRBV28	TRBJ1-3
ASNPNRQGGGYT	TRBV2	TRBJ1-2
SVEVPGGGLGETQY	TRBV29-1	TRBJ2-5
SARDEQAQH	TRBV20-1	TRBJ1-5
ASSLFPGLIDTQY	TRBV27	TRBJ2-3
ASSRRDSGTANYGYT	TRBV4-1	TRBJ1-2
ASSLGYEQY	TRBV5-8	TRBJ2-7
ASSYYPGATNTEAF	TRBV6-5	TRBJ1-1